These T cell receptor beta chains were read from a single sample in a study of T cell responses to AZD1222 COVID-19 vaccine. Sequencing was performed with immunoSEQ multiplex PCR; in TCRdb, only in-frame clones are kept and a portion is missing. The sample has about 83,000 clones, approximately 88% seen once. The material was peripheral blood, obtained on day 0 of MenACWY control vaccination. All receptors derive from an adult in good health. Both conserved end residues are part of each CDR3. A D gene is named only where the DNA matches it firmly. Size values are once, few and many counts, or a class for expanded clones, and some rows have none.

clone size | J gene | CDR3 length | D gene | V gene | CDR3 DNA | CDR3 protein
NA | TRBJ1-5 | 14 | NA | TRBV19 | TGTGCCAGTAGACACCTCGGTAGCAATCAGCCCCAGCATTTT | CASRHLGSNQPQHF
NA | TRBJ1-2 | 13 | NA | TRBV2 | TGTGCCAGCAGGCTTACAAGTAACTATGGCTACACCTTC | CASRLTSNYGYTF
NA | TRBJ2-6 | 14 | NA | TRBV3-1/TRBV3-2 | TGTGCCAGCAGCCTGTTGTCCGGGGCCAACGTCCTGACTTTC | CASSLLSGANVLTF
NA | TRBJ2-7 | 15 | TRBD1 | TRBV27 | TGTGCCAGCAGTCCGGGACAGGGATTACCCTACGAGCAGTACTTC | CASSPGQGLPYEQYF
NA | TRBJ2-7 | 12 | NA | TRBV18 | TGTGCCAGCTCACCACCCAGCTACGAGCAGTACTTC | CASSPPSYEQYF
once | TRBJ1-1 | 15 | NA | TRBV3-1/TRBV3-2 | TGTGCCAGCAGCCAAGATTGGGGGAGCGGCACTGAAGCTTTCTTT | CASSQDWGSGTEAFF
NA | TRBJ2-7 | 15 | NA | TRBV7-8 | TGTGCCAGCAGCTCCGACCGGGCCCTTACCTACGAGCAGTACTTC | CASSSDRALTYEQYF
few | TRBJ1-2 | 13 | NA | TRBV27 | TGTGCCAGCGGGGAAGAAGGAAACTATGGCTACACCTTC | CASGEEGNYGYTF
NA | TRBJ2-7 | 13 | NA | TRBV30 | TGTGCCTGGAGTGTACGACAGATCTACGAGCAGTACTTC | CAWSVRQIYEQYF
once | TRBJ2-5 | 13 | NA | TRBV2 | TGTGCCAGCCAAGGGCAGCTTCAAGAGACCCAGTACTTC | CASQGQLQETQYF
once | TRBJ2-5 | 18 | TRBD2 | TRBV7-9 | TGTGCCAGCAGCGGAAAATCCGTCAGCGGGAGGATTGCGAAGACCCAGTACTTC | CASSGKSVSGRIAKTQYF
few | TRBJ1-5 | 19 | TRBD1 | TRBV9 | TGTGCCAGCAGCCCCCCGGCGTGGCAGGGGGAAGATAGCAATCAGCCCCAGCATTTT | CASSPPAWQGEDSNQPQHF
NA | TRBJ1-1 | 14 | NA | TRBV5-1 | TGCGCCAGCAGCTCTCTCGGGCTGAACACTGAAGCTTTCTTT | CASSSLGLNTEAFF
NA | TRBJ2-7 | 14 | NA | TRBV10-1 | TGCGCCAGCAGCCGGGACGCAAGCTCCTACGAGCAGTACTTC | CASSRDASSYEQYF
NA | TRBJ2-1 | 16 | TRBD2 | TRBV3-1/TRBV3-2 | TGTGCCAGCAGCCCCGAGACTAGCGGGAGGTCGGATGAGCAGTTCTTC | CASSPETSGRSDEQFF
NA | TRBJ1-2 | 15 | NA | TRBV4-3 | TGCGCCAGCAGCCAAGACCACACAGCGCACTATGGCTACACCTTC | CASSQDHTAHYGYTF
NA | TRBJ2-2 | 14 | TRBD2 | TRBV10-3 | TGTGCCATTAGAGAGCGGGAAAGCACCGGGGAGCTGTTTTTT | CAIRERESTGELFF
NA | TRBJ2-1 | 16 | TRBD2 | TRBV27 | TGTGCCAGCAGTTTATACCGGGGACTAAACTACAATGAGCAGTTCTTC | CASSLYRGLNYNEQFF
NA | TRBJ2-7 | 12 | TRBD1 | TRBV6-1 | TGTGCCAGCAGTGAACAGGGGGATACGTACTCCTTC | CASSEQGDTYSF
NA | TRBJ1-1 | 16 | NA | TRBV21-1 | TGTGCCAGCAGCAAATCCAAAGGACCCTTGAACACTGAAGCTTTCTTT | CASSKSKGPLNTEAFF
NA | TRBJ1-1 | 15 | NA | TRBV9 | TGTGCCAGCAGCGATAAATCAGGCGTGGGGACTGAAGCTTTCTTT | CASSDKSGVGTEAFF
NA | TRBJ2-3 | 15 | TRBD1 | TRBV11-3 | TGTGCCAGCAGCCACGGGACAGGGGGAACAGATACGCAGTATTTT | CASSHGTGGTDTQYF
NA | TRBJ2-7 | 18 | TRBD2 | TRBV28 | TGTGCCACCCAACCCCCGGGACTAGCGGGAGGGCGTTCCTACGAGCAGTACTTC | CATQPPGLAGGRSYEQYF
NA | TRBJ2-2 | 15 | NA | TRBV28 | TGTGCCAGCAGTGTACAAACAGGTCGCACCGGGGAGCTGTTTTTT | CASSVQTGRTGELFF
NA | TRBJ2-1 | 15 | NA | TRBV4-3 | TGCGCCAGCAGCCATGGGCCAGGTAGTAGCAATGAGCAGTTCTTC | CASSHGPGSSNEQFF
NA | TRBJ2-1 | 15 | TRBD2 | TRBV10-3 | TGTGCCATCAGACGGACTAGCGACTCCTACAATGAGCAGTTCTTC | CAIRRTSDSYNEQFF
NA | TRBJ2-3 | 15 | TRBD1 | TRBV9 | TGTGCCAGCAGCGTCGGACAGGGGATATCAGATACGCAGTATTTT | CASSVGQGISDTQYF
NA | TRBJ1-2 | 17 | NA | TRBV10-3 | TGTGCCATCAGTGAGTCCCCTGCTGACAGTTCACAAAGGGGCTACACCTTC | CAISESPADSSQRGYTF
NA | TRBJ2-7 | 15 | NA | TRBV28 | TGTGCCAGCAGTTTAAGACTCAGCGGTCTCTACGAGCAGTACTTC | CASSLRLSGLYEQYF
NA | TRBJ1-1 | 14 | NA | TRBV19 | TGTGCCAGTACCCCGTCATCGGACTACACTGAAGCTTTCTTT | CASTPSSDYTEAFF
NA | TRBJ2-7 | 14 | TRBD1 | TRBV18 | TGTGCCAGCTCACCACTCCAGGGGGACTACGAGCAGTACTTC | CASSPLQGDYEQYF
NA | TRBJ2-1 | 14 | TRBD1 | TRBV10-1 | TGCGCCAGCAGTGACAGGACAGGGGGCGGTGAGCAGTTCTTC | CASSDRTGGGEQFF
once | TRBJ1-2 | 16 | NA | TRBV11-2 | TGTGCCAGCAGCTTAGACGGTCAAGGGTGGTACTATGGCTACACCTTC | CASSLDGQGWYYGYTF
NA | TRBJ2-2 | 15 | NA | TRBV7-3 | TGTGCCAGCAGCTTAAACAGGCTGAACACCGGGGAGCTGTTTTTT | CASSLNRLNTGELFF
NA | TRBJ1-2 | 15 | TRBD1 | TRBV29-1 | TGCAGCGTTGGGGTACTTTCCGGCCAGGGGGGAGGCTACACCTTC | CSVGVLSGQGGGYTF
NA | TRBJ1-2 | 14 | NA | TRBV24-1 | TGTGCCACCAGTGATTTGCACGGGAGGTATGGCTACACCTTC | CATSDLHGRYGYTF
NA | TRBJ2-7 | 12 | TRBD1 | TRBV5-4 | TGTGCCAGCAGCCGACAGGGCTACGAGCAGTACTTC | CASSRQGYEQYF
NA | TRBJ2-2 | 13 | NA | TRBV30 | TGTGCCTGGACAGGGTTGAACACCGGGGAGCTGTTTTTT | CAWTGLNTGELFF
NA | TRBJ1-5 | 13 | NA | TRBV30 | TGTGCCTGGAGATCGACCAACAGGCAGCCCCAGCATTTT | CAWRSTNRQPQHF
NA | TRBJ1-2 | 13 | NA | TRBV12-3/TRBV12-4 | TGTGCCAGCAGTTTTGGAGCAGGCGGGGGCTACACCTTC | CASSFGAGGGYTF